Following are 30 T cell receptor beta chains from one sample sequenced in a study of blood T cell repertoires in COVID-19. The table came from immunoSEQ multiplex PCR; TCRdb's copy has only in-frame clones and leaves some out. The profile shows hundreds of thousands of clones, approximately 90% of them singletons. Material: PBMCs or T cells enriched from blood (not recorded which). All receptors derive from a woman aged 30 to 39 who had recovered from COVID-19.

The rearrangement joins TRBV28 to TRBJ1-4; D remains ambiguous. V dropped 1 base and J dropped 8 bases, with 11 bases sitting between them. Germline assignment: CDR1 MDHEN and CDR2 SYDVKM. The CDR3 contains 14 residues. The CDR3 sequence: CASSLFGSGEKLFF. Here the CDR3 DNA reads TGTGCCAGCAGTTTATTCGGATCCGGGGAAAAACTGTTTTTT.

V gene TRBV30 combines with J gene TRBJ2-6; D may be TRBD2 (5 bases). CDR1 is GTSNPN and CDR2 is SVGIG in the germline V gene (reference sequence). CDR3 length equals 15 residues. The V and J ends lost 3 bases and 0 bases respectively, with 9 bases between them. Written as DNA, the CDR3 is TGTGCCTGGAGCCCGGGGATCTCTGGGGCCAACGTCCTGACTTTC. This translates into CAWSPGISGANVLTF.

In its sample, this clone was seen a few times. CDR3 sequence reads: CASSLGTGLNEKLFF. The CDR3 DNA follows: TGTGCCAGCAGTTTGGGAACAGGGTTGAATGAAAAACTGTTTTTT. The V call is TRBV27, the J call TRBJ1-4; possible D gene TRBD1, 6 bases. Germline-derived CDR1 and CDR2 are MNHEY and SMNVEV (reference sequence). This CDR3 contains 15 residues. Between the trimmed V and J ends, which lost 3 bases and 5 bases, there was a span of 13 bases.

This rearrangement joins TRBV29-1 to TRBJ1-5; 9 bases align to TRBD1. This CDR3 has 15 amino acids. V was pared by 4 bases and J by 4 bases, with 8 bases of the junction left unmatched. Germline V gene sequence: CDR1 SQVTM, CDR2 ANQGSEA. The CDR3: CSVVFGTGINQPQHF. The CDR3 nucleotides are TGCAGCGTTGTATTCGGGACAGGGATTAATCAGCCCCAGCATTTT.

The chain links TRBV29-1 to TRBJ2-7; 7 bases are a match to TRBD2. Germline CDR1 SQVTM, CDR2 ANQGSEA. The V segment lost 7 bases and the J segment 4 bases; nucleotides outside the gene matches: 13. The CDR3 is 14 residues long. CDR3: CSGANRDYDYEQYF. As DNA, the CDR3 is TGCAGCGGAGCCAACCGGGACTACGATTACGAGCAGTACTTC.

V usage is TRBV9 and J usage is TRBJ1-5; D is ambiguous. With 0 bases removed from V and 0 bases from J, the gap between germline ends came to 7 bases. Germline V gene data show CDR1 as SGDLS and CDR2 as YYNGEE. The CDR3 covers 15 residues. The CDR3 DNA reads TGTGCCAGCAGCGTAGGTCCTACTAGCAATCAGCCCCAGCATTTT. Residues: CASSVGPTSNQPQHF.

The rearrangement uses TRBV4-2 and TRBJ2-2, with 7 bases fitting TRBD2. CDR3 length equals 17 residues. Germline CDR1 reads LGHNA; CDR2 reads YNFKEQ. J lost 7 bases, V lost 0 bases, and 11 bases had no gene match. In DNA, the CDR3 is TGTGCCAGCAGCCAAGATAGGGGACTAAGGAGCTTCGGGGAGCTGTTTTTT. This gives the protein CASSQDRGLRSFGELFF.

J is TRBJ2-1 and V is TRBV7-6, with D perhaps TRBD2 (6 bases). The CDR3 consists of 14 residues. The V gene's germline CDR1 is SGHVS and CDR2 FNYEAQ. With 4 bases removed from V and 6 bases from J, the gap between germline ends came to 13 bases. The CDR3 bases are TGTGCCAGCAGCTCGTCTGGGACTGTCAATGAGCAGTTCTTC. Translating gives CASSSSGTVNEQFF.

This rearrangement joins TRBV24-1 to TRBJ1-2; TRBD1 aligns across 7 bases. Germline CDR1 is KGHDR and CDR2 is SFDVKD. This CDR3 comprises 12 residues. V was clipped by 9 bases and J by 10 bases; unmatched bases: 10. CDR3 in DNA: TGTGCCACCGGAATGACAGGGAAGGACTACACCTTC. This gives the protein CATGMTGKDYTF.

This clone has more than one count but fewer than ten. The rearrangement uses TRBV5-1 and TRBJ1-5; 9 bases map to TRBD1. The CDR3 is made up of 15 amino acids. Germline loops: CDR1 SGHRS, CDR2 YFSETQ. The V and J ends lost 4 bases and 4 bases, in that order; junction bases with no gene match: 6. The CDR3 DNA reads TGCGCCAGCAGCCTTGGGACAGGGAGTAATCAGCCCCAGCATTTT. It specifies CASSLGTGSNQPQHF. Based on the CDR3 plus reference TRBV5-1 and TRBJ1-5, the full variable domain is KAGVTQTPRYLIKTRGQQVTLSCSPISGHRSVSWYQQTPGQGLQFLFEYFSETQRNKGNFPGRFSGRQFSNSRSEMNVSTLELGDSALYLCASSLGTGSNQPQHFGDGTRLSIL.

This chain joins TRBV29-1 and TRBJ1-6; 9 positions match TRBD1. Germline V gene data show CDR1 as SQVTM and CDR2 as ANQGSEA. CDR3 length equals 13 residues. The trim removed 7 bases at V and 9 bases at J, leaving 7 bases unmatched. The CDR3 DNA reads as TGCAGCGGGCGGACAGGGGATAGTTCACCCCTCCACTTT. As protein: CSGRTGDSSPLHF.

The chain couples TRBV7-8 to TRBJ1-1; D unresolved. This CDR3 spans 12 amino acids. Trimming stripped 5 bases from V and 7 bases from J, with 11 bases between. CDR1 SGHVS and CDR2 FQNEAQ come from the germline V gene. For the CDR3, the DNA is TGTGCCAGCAGCCTCCGGGGAATTGAAGCTTTCTTT. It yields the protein CASSLRGIEAFF. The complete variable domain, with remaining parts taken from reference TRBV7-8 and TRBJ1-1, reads GAGVSQSPRYKVAKRGQDVALRCDPISGHVSLFWYQQALGQGPEFLTYFQNEAQLDKSGLPSDRFFAERPEGSVSTLKIQRTQQEDSAVYLCASSLRGIEAFFGQGTRLTVV.

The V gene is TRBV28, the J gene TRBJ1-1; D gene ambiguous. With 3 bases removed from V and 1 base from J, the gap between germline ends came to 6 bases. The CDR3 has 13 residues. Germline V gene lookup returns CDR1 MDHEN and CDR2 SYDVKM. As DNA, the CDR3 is TGTGCCAGCAGTTTTTACAAGAACACTGAAGCTTTCTTT. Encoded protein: CASSFYKNTEAFF.

The CDR3 region is CASSLGQAHSGNTIYF. CDR3 DNA sequence: TGTGCCAGCTCACTGGGACAGGCCCACTCTGGAAACACCATATATTTT. The chain carries TRBV18 and TRBJ1-3; 8 nucleotides line up with TRBD1. V was clipped by 4 bases and J by 0 bases; unmatched bases: 5. Germline lookup yields CDR1 KGHSH and CDR2 LQKENI. CDR3 size: 16 residues.

CDR3 loop: CASSAPAVSGYEQYF. CDR3 in DNA: TGTGCCAGCAGTGCACCGGCGGTTAGCGGGTACGAGCAGTACTTC. This chain uses TRBV6-6 with TRBJ2-7; 7 nucleotides line up with TRBD2. The ends lost 5 bases at V and 4 bases at J; junction bases unmatched: 11. Germline loops: CDR1 MNHNY, CDR2 SVGAGI (reference sequence). The CDR3 totals 15 residues.

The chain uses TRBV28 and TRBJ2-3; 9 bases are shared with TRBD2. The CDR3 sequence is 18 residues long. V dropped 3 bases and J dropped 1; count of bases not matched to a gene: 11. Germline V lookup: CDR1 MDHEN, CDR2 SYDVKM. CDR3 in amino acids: CASSLALTSGYRTDTQYF. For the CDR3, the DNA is TGTGCCAGCAGTTTGGCCCTCACTAGCGGGTATCGCACAGATACGCAGTATTTT. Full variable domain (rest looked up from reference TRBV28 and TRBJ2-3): DVKVTQSSRYLVKRTGEKVFLECVQDMDHENMFWYRQDPGLGLRLIYFSYDVKMKEKGDIPEGYSVSREKKERFSLILESASTNQTSMYLCASSLALTSGYRTDTQYFGPGTRLTVL.

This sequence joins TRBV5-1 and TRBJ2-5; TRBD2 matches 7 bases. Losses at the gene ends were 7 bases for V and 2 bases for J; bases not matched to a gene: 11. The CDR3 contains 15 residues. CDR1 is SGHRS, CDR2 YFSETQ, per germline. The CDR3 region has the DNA TGCGCCAGCGCAGCCCAGACTAGCTTGCAAGAGACCCAGTACTTC. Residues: CASAAQTSLQETQYF.

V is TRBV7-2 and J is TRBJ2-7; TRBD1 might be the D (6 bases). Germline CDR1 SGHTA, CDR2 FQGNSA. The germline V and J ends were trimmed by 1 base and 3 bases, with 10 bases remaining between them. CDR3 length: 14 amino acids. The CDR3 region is CASSLGPGDYEQYF. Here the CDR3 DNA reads TGTGCCAGCAGCTTAGGTCCAGGGGACTACGAGCAGTACTTC. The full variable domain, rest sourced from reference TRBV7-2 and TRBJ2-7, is GAGVSQSPSNKVTEKGKDVELRCDPISGHTALYWYRQSLGQGLEFLIYFQGNSAPDKSGLPSDRFSAERTGGSVSTLTIQRTQQEDSAVYLCASSLGPGDYEQYFGPGTRLTVT.

CDR3 region: CASSTPGAISYEQYF. The CDR3 DNA reads as TGTGCCAGCAGCACCCCGGGAGCCATCTCCTACGAGCAGTACTTC. The chain employs TRBV7-9 and TRBJ2-7; D possibly corresponds to TRBD2 (6 bases). CDR1 is SEHNR and CDR2 is FQNEAQ in the germline V gene (reference sequence). With 5 bases removed from V and 0 bases from J, the gap between germline ends came to 14 bases. The CDR3 consists of 15 residues. Looking up the rest from reference TRBV7-9 and TRBJ2-7 gives the full variable domain: DTGVSQNPRHKITKRGQNVTFRCDPISEHNRLYWYRQTLGQGPEFLTYFQNEAQLEKSRLLSDRFSAERPKGSFSTLEIQRTEQGDSAMYLCASSTPGAISYEQYFGPGTRLTVT.

The CDR3 sequence: CASSPTRDRDRDQAFF. CDR3 nucleotides: TGTGCCAGTAGTCCAACAAGGGACAGGGATCGGGACCAAGCTTTCTTT. The chain employs TRBV19 and TRBJ1-1; 9 nucleotides align to TRBD1. Germline CDR1 and CDR2: LNHDA and SQIVND (reference sequence). The CDR3 has 16 amino acids. Germline trimming cut 5 bases from V and 9 bases from J; bases unmatched to any gene: 16.

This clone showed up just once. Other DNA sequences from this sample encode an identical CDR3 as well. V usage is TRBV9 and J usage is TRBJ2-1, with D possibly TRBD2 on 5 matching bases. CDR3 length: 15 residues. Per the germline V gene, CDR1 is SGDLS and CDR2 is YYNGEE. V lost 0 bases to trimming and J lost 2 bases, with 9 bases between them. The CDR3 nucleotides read TGTGCCAGCAGCGTAGTCGGAGGAACCTACAATGAGCAGTTCTTC. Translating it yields CASSVVGGTYNEQFF. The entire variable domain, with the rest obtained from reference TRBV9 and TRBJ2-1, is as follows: DSGVTQTPKHLITATGQRVTLRCSPRSGDLSVYWYQQSLDQGLQFLIQYYNGEERAKGNILERFSAQQFPDLHSELNLSSLELGDSALYFCASSVVGGTYNEQFFGPGTRLTVL.

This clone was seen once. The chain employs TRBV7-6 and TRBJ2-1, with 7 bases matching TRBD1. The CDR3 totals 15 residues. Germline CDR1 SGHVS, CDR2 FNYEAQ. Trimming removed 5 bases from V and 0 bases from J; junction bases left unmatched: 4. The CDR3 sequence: CASSPRDSSYNEQFF. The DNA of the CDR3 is TGTGCCAGCAGCCCCAGGGACAGCTCCTACAATGAGCAGTTCTTC.

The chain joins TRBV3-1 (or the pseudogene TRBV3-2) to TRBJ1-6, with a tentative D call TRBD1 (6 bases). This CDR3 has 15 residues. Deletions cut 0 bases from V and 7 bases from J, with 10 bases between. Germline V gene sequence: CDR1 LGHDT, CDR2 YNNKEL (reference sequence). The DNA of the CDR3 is TGTGCCAGCAGCCAAGAGTTGACAGGAAATTCACCCCTCCACTTT. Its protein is CASSQELTGNSPLHF.

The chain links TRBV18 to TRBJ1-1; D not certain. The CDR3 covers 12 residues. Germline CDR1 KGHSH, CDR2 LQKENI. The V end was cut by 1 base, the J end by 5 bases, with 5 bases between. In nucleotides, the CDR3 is TGTGCCAGCTCACCACACGGGACTGAAGCTTTCTTT. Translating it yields CASSPHGTEAFF.

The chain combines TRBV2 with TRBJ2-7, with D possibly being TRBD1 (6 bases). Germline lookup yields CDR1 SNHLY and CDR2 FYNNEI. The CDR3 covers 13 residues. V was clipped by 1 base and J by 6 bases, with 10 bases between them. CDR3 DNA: TGTGCCAGCAGTGAAGGATACAGGGCCGAGCAGTACTTC. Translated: CASSEGYRAEQYF.

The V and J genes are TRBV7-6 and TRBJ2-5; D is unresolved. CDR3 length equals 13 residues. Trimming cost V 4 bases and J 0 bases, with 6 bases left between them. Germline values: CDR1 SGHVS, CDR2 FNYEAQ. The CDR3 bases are TGTGCCAGCAGCTCCCGGGACCAAGAGACCCAGTACTTC. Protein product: CASSSRDQETQYF.

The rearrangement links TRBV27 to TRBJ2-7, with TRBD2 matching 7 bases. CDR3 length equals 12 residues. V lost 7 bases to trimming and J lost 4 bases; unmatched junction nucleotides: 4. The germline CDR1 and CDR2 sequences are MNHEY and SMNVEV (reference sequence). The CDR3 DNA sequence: TGTGCCAGCATTTCAGCGGGGTACGAGCAGTACTTC. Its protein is CASISAGYEQYF.

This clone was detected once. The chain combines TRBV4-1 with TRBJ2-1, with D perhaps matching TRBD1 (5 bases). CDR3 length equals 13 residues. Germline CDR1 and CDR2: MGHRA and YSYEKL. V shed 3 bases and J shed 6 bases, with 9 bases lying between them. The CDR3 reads CASSHSDSNEQFF. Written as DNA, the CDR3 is TGCGCCAGCAGCCATTCTGACAGCAATGAGCAGTTCTTC.

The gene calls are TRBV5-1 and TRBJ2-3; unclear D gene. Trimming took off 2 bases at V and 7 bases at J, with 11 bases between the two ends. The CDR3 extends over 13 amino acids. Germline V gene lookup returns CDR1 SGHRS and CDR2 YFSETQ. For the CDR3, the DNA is TGCGCCAGCAGCTTAGAGCTTTCCAATACGCAGTATTTT. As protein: CASSLELSNTQYF.

CDR3 residues: CASSSVGQGNSPLHF. Written as DNA, the CDR3 is TGTGCCAGCAGCTCCGTGGGACAGGGGAATTCACCCCTCCACTTT. The V and J genes are TRBV7-3 and TRBJ1-6; 10 bases line up with TRBD1. Losses at the gene ends were 4 bases for V and 7 bases for J; bases not matched to a gene: 4. The length of the CDR3 is 15 residues. CDR1 is SGHTA, CDR2 FQGTGA, per germline.